This TCR beta chain was identified in a study of cytomegalovirus exposure and HLA in healthy donors. Study-wide context: According to later analysis, the same platform produced the 100 to 150 validation and under 750 first-cohort repertoires.

Of note for this clone: Antigen unknown.

Here immunoSEQ multiplex PCR was the method, and the copy in TCRdb shows in-frame clones only, minus some. The sample has about 140,000 clones, 70% to 85% seen once. Study-wide points: Most sequenced TCRs were rare (though some public TCRs occurred in many donors). The authors enumerated around 150 TCR beta chains as linked to cytomegalovirus.

Separation from the approximately 670-subject first cohort characterized the 120-subject validation cohort, to which the donors belonged. Sequenced: PBMCs. This clonotype originated in a young man in good health and CMV-seropositive.

The CDR3 region is CASSEQGGTDTQYF. Written as DNA, the CDR3 is TGTGCCAGCAGTGAACAGGGTGGCACAGATACGCAGTATTTT. The V call is TRBV6-4, the J call TRBJ2-3, with D perhaps matching TRBD1 (6 bases). The CDR3 has 14 amino acids. V lost 3 bases and J 1 base, leaving 8 bases between the germline ends. CDR1 is MRHNA and CDR2 is SNTAGT in the germline V gene.